This TCR beta chain was obtained from a study of beta chain features in type 1 diabetes. As to this clone: The antigen is undetermined.

Broader study findings: TCRB CDR3 length was moderately but significantly reduced in all four CD4+ subsets of Type 1 diabetes patients. Naive, central memory and Treg TCRB repertoires seemed to resemble each other more closely in patients than they did in healthy donors.

Sampling consisted of one heparinised blood draw per donor, averaging around 110 mL. Based on CD45RO/CCR7/CD25/CD127/CD95/CD27, CD4+ regulatory, stem cell-like memory, naive and central memory cells were sorted. The V end was cut by 7 bases, the J end by 2 bases, with 15 bases between. CDR1 is LGHNA, CDR2 YSLEER, per germline. The CDR3 is 15 amino acids. The sequenced template was cDNA made from the entire isolated RNA. The assay was immunoSEQ multiplex PCR, and TCRdb's table has in-frame clones only and misses some. The sample yields 240,000 or so clones, roughly 22% seen once. This clonotype was obtained from a woman between 40 and 50 years old with type 1 diabetes. The sample consisted of naive CD4+ T cells from blood. V gene TRBV4-3 combines with J gene TRBJ2-1; a possible D gene is TRBD1 (5 bases). The CDR3 coding sequence is TGCGCCAGCACTTCACCCAGGGTCGCCTACAATGAGCAGTTCTTC. It is translated as CASTSPRVAYNEQFF.